One and the same sample provided the 9 T cell receptor beta chains below, sequenced in a study of cytomegalovirus exposure and HLA in healthy donors. PCR employed 60 Vbeta and 13 Jbeta primers. Sequencing used immunoSEQ multiplex PCR; TCRdb keeps in-frame clones, though not all of them. Altogether approximately 100,000 clones are present, 55% to 65% being singletons, with the ten largest covering roughly 2.5%. The source material was PBMCs. Receptor source: a human donor in good health.

In nucleotides, the CDR3 is TGTGCCAGCAGCTCACTCGGTGGGGCTTCTAGCACAGATACGCAGTATTTT. The encoded protein is CASSSLGGASSTDTQYF. The genes are TRBV7-3 and TRBJ2-3, with a tentative D call TRBD1 (5 bases). V was clipped by 4 bases and J by 0 bases, with 17 bases between them. The CDR3 is 17 residues long. The germline V gene has CDR1 SGHTA and CDR2 FQGTGA.

The V and J genes are TRBV2 and TRBJ1-1, with D possibly matching TRBD1 (5 bases). The V and J ends lost 6 bases and 1 base respectively, with 15 bases between them. This CDR3 is built from 15 residues. CDR1 is SNHLY, CDR2 FYNNEI, per germline. The CDR3 region has the DNA TGTGCCAGCAGATCGACCGGGGGGTGGAACACTGAAGCTTTCTTT. Amino acids: CASRSTGGWNTEAFF.

The J gene is TRBJ1-1, the V gene TRBV5-1, with D possibly matching TRBD1 (6 bases). This CDR3 comprises 15 residues. Trimming stripped 3 bases from V and 4 bases from J, with 16 bases between. Germline CDR1 SGHRS, CDR2 YFSETQ. The CDR3 is CASSWGWGGGTEAFF. In DNA form, the CDR3 reads TGCGCCAGCAGCTGGGGGTGGGGGGGCGGCACTGAAGCTTTCTTT.

The chain links TRBV6-1 to TRBJ2-6, with D unclear. CDR1 and CDR2 (germline): MNHNS, SASEGT. Trimming took off 0 bases at V and 0 bases at J, with 9 bases between the two ends. This CDR3 spans 17 amino acids. The CDR3 sequence is CASSEALRYSGANVLTF. CDR3 in DNA: TGTGCCAGCAGTGAAGCTCTTAGATACTCTGGGGCCAACGTCCTGACTTTC.

Here the CDR3 reads CASSPTGFSGANVLTF. The CDR3 region has the DNA TGTGCCAGCAGCCCCACGGGATTCTCTGGGGCCAACGTCCTGACTTTC. The genes are TRBV9 and TRBJ2-6, with D perhaps TRBD2 (5 bases). Germline V gene lookup returns CDR1 SGDLS and CDR2 YYNGEE. The CDR3 totals 16 residues. The V end lost 4 bases, the J end lost 0 bases, and 11 bases lay between the germline ends.

This clone was seen more than once but under ten times. CDR3 nucleotide sequence: TGTGCCAGCAGTGGTCCGGGACAGGGGGCCACTGAAGCTTTCTTT. As protein: CASSGPGQGATEAFF. This chain uses TRBV6-5 with TRBJ1-1; 12 positions match TRBD1. V gave up 5 bases and J gave up 4 bases; unmatched junction bases: 5. CDR1 and CDR2 (germline): MNHEY, SVGAGI. The CDR3 spans 15 residues.

This chain connects TRBV4-1 to TRBJ2-3; weak D call: TRBD2 (8 bases). V lost 4 bases to trimming and J lost 3 bases, with 20 bases between them. The germline V gene has CDR1 MGHRA and CDR2 YSYEKL. CDR3 size: 17 residues. The CDR3 DNA follows: TGCGCCAGCAGCCCGGGGGGGTTTGACAGGGCAACAGATACGCAGTATTTT. Amino acids: CASSPGGFDRATDTQYF.

This chain links TRBV9 with TRBJ1-6, with TRBD1 matching 7 bases. CDR3 length equals 16 residues. Losses at the gene ends were 2 bases for V and 5 bases for J; bases not matched to a gene: 7. Germline V gene lookup returns CDR1 SGDLS and CDR2 YYNGEE. The CDR3 region is CASSVRGNWDNSPLHF. CDR3 nucleotides: TGTGCCAGCAGCGTCAGGGGGAATTGGGATAATTCACCCCTCCACTTT.

V and J are TRBV29-1 and TRBJ1-4, with 10 nucleotides matching TRBD1. Germline CDR1 and CDR2: SQVTM and ANQGSEA. This CDR3 contains 13 residues. Trimming cost V 5 bases and J 7 bases; bases outside gene matches: 4. The CDR3 nucleotides read TGCAGCGTTCCCGGGACAGGGGTTGAAAAACTGTTTTTT. This encodes CSVPGTGVEKLFF.